This T cell receptor beta chain is drawn from a study of OX40 agonist ivuxolimab in advanced cancers. The CDR3 has 20 amino acids. Germline V lookup: CDR1 MNHEY, CDR2 SMNVEV (reference sequence). The V segment lost 5 bases and the J segment 6 bases; nucleotides outside the gene matches: 19. The table came from immunoSEQ multiplex PCR; TCRdb's copy has only in-frame clones and leaves some out. The sample has under 75,000 clones, about 91% seen once. This rearrangement joins TRBV27 to TRBJ2-7; 16 bases are shared with TRBD2. The sequence was collected from an adult with an advanced solid tumor such as melanoma, head and neck, liver or kidney cancer. Material: CD4+ or CD8+ T cells sorted from blood, obtained in a trial of the OX40 agonist ivuxolimab. Written as DNA, the CDR3 is TGTGCCAGCAGTCTTCAATCGGGACTAGCGGGAGGGGAACTGCTGTCCGAGCAGTACTTC. This sequence encodes CASSLQSGLAGGELLSEQYF.